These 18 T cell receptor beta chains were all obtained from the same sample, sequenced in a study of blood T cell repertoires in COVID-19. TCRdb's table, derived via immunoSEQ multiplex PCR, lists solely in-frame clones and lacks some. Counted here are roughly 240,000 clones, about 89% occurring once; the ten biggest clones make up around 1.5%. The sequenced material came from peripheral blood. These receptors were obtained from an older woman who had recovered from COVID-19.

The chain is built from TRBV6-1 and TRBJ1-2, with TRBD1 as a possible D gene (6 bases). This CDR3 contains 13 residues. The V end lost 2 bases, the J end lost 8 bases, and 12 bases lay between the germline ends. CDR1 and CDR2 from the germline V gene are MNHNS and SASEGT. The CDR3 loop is CASSERHREGYTF. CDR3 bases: TGTGCCAGCAGTGAACGACACAGGGAGGGCTACACCTTC.

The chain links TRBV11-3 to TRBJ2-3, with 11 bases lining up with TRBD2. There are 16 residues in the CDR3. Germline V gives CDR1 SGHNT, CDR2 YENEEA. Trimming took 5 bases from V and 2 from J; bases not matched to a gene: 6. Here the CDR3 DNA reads TGTGCCAGCAGCCCGGGACTAGCGGAAAACACAGATACGCAGTATTTT. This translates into CASSPGLAENTDTQYF.

For the CDR3, the DNA is TGCAGTGCTTTCCGGACCGGGGAGCTGTTTTTT. It encodes CSAFRTGELFF. The J gene is TRBJ2-2, the V gene TRBV20-1; no reliable D call. Germline CDR1 DFQATT, CDR2 SNEGSKA (reference sequence). V was clipped by 5 bases and J by 5 bases, with 6 bases between them. The length of the CDR3 is 11 residues.

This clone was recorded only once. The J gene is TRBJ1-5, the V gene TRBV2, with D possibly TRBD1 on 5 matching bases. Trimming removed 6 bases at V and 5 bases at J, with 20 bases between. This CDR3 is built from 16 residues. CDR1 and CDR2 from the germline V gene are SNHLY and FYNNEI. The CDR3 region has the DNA TGTGCCAGCAGCCGCCACTCGGGGGTAGGGCATCAGCCCCAGCATTTT. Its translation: CASSRHSGVGHQPQHF.

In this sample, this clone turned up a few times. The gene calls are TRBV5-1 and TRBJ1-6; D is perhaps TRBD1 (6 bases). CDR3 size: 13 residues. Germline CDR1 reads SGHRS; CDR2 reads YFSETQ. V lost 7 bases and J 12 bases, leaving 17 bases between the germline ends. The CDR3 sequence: CASSSELQGPLHF. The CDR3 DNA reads TGCGCCAGCTCCTCGGAACTACAGGGACCCCTCCACTTT.

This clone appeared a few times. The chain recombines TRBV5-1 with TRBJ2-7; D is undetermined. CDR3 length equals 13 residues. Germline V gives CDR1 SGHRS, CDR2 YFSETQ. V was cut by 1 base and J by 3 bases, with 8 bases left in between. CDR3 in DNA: TGCGCCAGCAGCTTGTTTCTCGGCTACGAGCAGTACTTC. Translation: CASSLFLGYEQYF.

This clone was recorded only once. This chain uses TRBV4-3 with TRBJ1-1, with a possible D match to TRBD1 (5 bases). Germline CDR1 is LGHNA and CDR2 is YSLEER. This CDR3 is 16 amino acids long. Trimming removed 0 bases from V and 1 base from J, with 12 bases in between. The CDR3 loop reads CASSQDPGGTNTEAFF. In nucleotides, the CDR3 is TGCGCCAGCAGCCAAGATCCGGGGGGAACGAACACTGAAGCTTTCTTT.

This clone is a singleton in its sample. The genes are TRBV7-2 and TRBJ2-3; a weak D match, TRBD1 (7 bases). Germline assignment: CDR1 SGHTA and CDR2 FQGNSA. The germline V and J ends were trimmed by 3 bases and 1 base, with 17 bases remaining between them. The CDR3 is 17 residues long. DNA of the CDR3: TGTGCCAGCAGCTTTCTTGGAGGGGGCCTCGGCACAGATACGCAGTATTTT. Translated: CASSFLGGGLGTDTQYF. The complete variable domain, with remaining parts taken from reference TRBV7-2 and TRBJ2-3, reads GAGVSQSPSNKVTEKGKDVELRCDPISGHTALYWYRQSLGQGLEFLIYFQGNSAPDKSGLPSDRFSAERTGGSVSTLTIQRTQQEDSAVYLCASSFLGGGLGTDTQYFGPGTRLTVL.

The CDR3 DNA sequence: TGTGCCAGCAGTCGACAGGGGGACGCTTTCTTT. It codes for CASSRQGDAFF. The genes are TRBV6-5 and TRBJ1-1, with 9 bases aligning to TRBD1. Germline-derived CDR1 and CDR2 are MNHEY and SVGAGI. V lost 5 bases, J lost 11 bases, and 3 bases stayed unmatched. The CDR3 contains 11 residues.

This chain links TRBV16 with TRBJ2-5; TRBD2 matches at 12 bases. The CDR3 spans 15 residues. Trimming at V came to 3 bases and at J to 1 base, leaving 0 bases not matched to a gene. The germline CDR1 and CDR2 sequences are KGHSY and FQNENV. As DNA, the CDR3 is TGTGCCAGCAGCCAGACTAGCGGGGGCCAAGAGACCCAGTACTTC. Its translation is CASSQTSGGQETQYF.

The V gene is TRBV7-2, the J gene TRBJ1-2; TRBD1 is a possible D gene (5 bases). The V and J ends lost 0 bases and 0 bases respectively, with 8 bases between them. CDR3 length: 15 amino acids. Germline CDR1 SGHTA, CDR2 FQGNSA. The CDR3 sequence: CASSLATAANYGYTF. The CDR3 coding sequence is TGTGCCAGCAGCTTAGCGACAGCAGCTAACTATGGCTACACCTTC.

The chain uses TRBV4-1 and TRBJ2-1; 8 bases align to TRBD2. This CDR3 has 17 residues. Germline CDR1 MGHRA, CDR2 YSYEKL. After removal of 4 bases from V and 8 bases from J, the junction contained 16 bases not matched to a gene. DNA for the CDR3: TGCGCCAGCAGCCGAGAAGTCGGGGTCTCTAGCGGGTATGAGCAGTTCTTC. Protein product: CASSREVGVSSGYEQFF.

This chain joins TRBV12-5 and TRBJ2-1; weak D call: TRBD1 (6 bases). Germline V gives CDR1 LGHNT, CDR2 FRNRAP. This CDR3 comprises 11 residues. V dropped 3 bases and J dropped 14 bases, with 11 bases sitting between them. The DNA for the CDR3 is TGTGCTAGTGGTTTCGGGGCAGGGGAGTTCTTC. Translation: CASGFGAGEFF.

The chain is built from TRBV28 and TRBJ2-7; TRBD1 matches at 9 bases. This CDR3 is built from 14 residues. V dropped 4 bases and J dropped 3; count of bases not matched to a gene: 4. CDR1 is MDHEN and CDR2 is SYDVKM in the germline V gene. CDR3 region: CASSSWDRDYEQYF. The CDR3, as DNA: TGTGCCAGCAGTTCCTGGGACAGGGACTACGAGCAGTACTTC.

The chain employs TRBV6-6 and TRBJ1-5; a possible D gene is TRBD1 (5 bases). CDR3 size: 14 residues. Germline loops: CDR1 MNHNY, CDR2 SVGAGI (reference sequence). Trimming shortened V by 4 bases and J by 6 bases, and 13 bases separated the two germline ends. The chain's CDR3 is CASSFPGLAQPQHF. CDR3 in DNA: TGTGCCAGCAGTTTCCCAGGGTTGGCTCAGCCCCAGCATTTT.

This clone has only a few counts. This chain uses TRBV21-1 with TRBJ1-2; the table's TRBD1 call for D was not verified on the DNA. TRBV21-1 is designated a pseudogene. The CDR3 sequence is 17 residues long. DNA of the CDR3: TGTGCCAGCAGCCCTCCCCCCGGGACAGATCGTAACTATGGCTACACCTTC. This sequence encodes CASSPPPGTDRNYGYTF.

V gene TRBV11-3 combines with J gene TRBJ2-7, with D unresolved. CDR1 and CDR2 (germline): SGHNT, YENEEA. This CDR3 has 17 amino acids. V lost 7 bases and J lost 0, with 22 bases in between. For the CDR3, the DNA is TGTGCCAGCACCGCACCACCCACCCAGGAAATCTCCTACGAGCAGTACTTC. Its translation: CASTAPPTQEISYEQYF. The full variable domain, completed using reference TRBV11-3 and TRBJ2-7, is EAGVVQSPRYKIIEKKQPVAFWCNPISGHNTLYWYLQNLGQGPELLIRYENEEAVDDSQLPKDRFSAERLKGVDSTLKIQPAELGDSAVYLCASTAPPTQEISYEQYFGPGTRLTVT.

CDR3 coding DNA: TGTGCCAGCAGCGAGCGGACAGGGGGCAACGAGCAGTACTTC. Translated, it gives CASSERTGGNEQYF. The chain links TRBV9 to TRBJ2-7; the match to TRBD1 covers 11 bases. Per germline, CDR1 SGDLS and CDR2 YYNGEE. V was clipped by 3 bases and J by 5 bases; unmatched bases: 4. This CDR3 has 14 residues.